These 5 T cell receptor beta chains originate from one sample sequenced in a study of blood T cell repertoires in COVID-19. TCRdb's table, derived via immunoSEQ multiplex PCR, lists solely in-frame clones and lacks some. The data show approximately 150,000 clones, about four fifths seen once. Specimen: peripheral blood. Source of these receptors: a woman aged 60-75 years with COVID-19, enrolled during active disease.

This sequence joins TRBV9 and TRBJ2-1; 7 nucleotides line up with TRBD2. Germline V gene sequence: CDR1 SGDLS, CDR2 YYNGEE. The CDR3 is made up of 16 amino acids. The ends lost 4 bases at V and 4 bases at J; junction bases unmatched: 11. The CDR3 coding sequence is TGTGCCAGCAGCCCCCGAGGAGCGGGGCCGTACAATGAGCAGTTCTTC. Its translation: CASSPRGAGPYNEQFF.

This chain uses TRBV5-8 with TRBJ1-5; TRBD1 matches at 7 bases. Germline CDR1 reads SGHTS; CDR2 reads YDEGEE. V was pared by 5 bases and J by 4 bases, with 9 bases of the junction left unmatched. CDR3 length equals 15 residues. Here the CDR3 DNA reads TGTGCCAGCAGACGACTGACAGGGATAAATCAGCCCCAGCATTTT. It codes for CASRRLTGINQPQHF.

A single count supports this clone. The chain recombines TRBV19 with TRBJ1-1, with D perhaps matching TRBD1 (6 bases). The V gene lost 7 bases and the J gene lost 4 bases, with 16 bases spanning the gap. Germline loops: CDR1 LNHDA, CDR2 SQIVND (reference sequence). CDR3 length: 14 amino acids. The CDR3 DNA is TGTGCCAGTAAAGCCGGGACATCGAGCACTGAAGCTTTCTTT. It yields the protein CASKAGTSSTEAFF.

The V gene is TRBV7-9, the J gene TRBJ2-1; TRBD2 aligns across 7 bases. Looked up from germline, CDR1 is SEHNR and CDR2 is FQNEAQ (reference sequence). After removal of 3 bases from V and 6 bases from J, the junction contained 14 bases not matched to a gene. The CDR3 totals 17 residues. The CDR3: CASSFWGAGALGNEQFF. Here the CDR3 DNA reads TGTGCCAGCAGCTTCTGGGGCGCGGGAGCTCTTGGCAATGAGCAGTTCTTC. The entire variable domain, with the rest obtained from reference TRBV7-9 and TRBJ2-1, is as follows: DTGVSQNPRHKITKRGQNVTFRCDPISEHNRLYWYRQTLGQGPEFLTYFQNEAQLEKSRLLSDRFSAERPKGSFSTLEIQRTEQGDSAMYLCASSFWGAGALGNEQFFGPGTRLTVL.

This clone was detected a few times. This chain joins TRBV4-1 and TRBJ1-3, with D unclear. CDR3 size: 15 residues. Trimming took off 2 bases at V and 7 bases at J, with 15 bases between the two ends. Per germline, CDR1 MGHRA and CDR2 YSYEKL. This CDR3 is CASSQPTGAMNTIYF. For the CDR3, the DNA is TGCGCCAGCAGCCAACCGACCGGAGCGATGAACACCATATATTTT.